This is a list of T cell receptor beta chains from one sample in a study of chemoradiotherapy in HPV16-positive cancers. Some clones are missing from TCRdb's copy, which holds only in-frame ones; the method was immunoSEQ multiplex PCR. Seen here are over 10,000 clones, around 82% observed once, and the top ten hold about 5.8%. The sample was blood, taken from a patient who underwent chemoradiotherapy. These receptor sequences come from a human donor with HPV-associated anogenital cancer. Each CDR3 is given with its conserved first and last residue. The order of the fields is J gene, D gene, V gene, CDR3 protein, CDR3 DNA. D genes are given only for firm matches.

>TRBJ1-4|.|TRBV6-1
CASSFQTRTNEKLFF
TGTGCCAGCAGCTTCCAGACCAGAACTAATGAAAAACTGTTTTTT
>TRBJ2-7|TRBD2|TRBV11-3
CASSLGPSGDAYEQYF
TGTGCCAGCAGCTTAGGTCCTAGCGGGGATGCCTACGAGCAGTACTTC
>TRBJ2-7|TRBD1|TRBV7-9
CASSTTTGDEQYF
TGTGCCAGCAGCACGACTACAGGGGACGAGCAGTACTTC
>TRBJ1-1|.|TRBV14
CASSQGQFFTEAFF
TGTGCCAGCAGCCAGGGTCAGTTTTTCACTGAAGCTTTCTTT
>TRBJ2-1|.|TRBV19
CASSIDGGTAYNEQFF
TGTGCCAGTAGTATAGATGGGGGGACAGCCTACAATGAGCAGTTCTTC
>TRBJ2-7|TRBD1|TRBV19
CASSRTGDRSYEQYF
TGTGCCAGTAGCCGGACTGGGGACAGATCCTACGAGCAGTACTTC
>TRBJ2-1|.|TRBV5-6
CASMIRHNEQFF
TGTGCCAGCATGATCAGGCACAATGAGCAGTTCTTC
>TRBJ1-3|.|TRBV4-1
CASSQYNQLGSGNTIYF
TGCGCCAGCAGCCAATATAATCAGTTGGGCTCTGGAAACACCATATATTTT
>TRBJ1-1|.|TRBV2
CASSEHEFRNTEAFF
TGTGCCAGCAGTGAACACGAGTTTCGAAACACTGAAGCTTTCTTT
>TRBJ1-5|TRBD1|TRBV12-5
CASGSHRDRAPRGNQPQHF
TGTGCTAGTGGCTCCCACCGGGACAGGGCGCCCAGGGGGAATCAGCCCCAGCATTTT
>TRBJ2-6|TRBD1|TRBV19
CASSIIQGANSGANVLTF
TGTGCCAGTAGTATCATCCAGGGGGCAAACTCTGGGGCCAACGTCCTGACTTTC
>TRBJ1-6|.|TRBV2
CASSQPRWRGGNSPLHF
TGTGCCAGCAGTCAACCCCGCTGGAGGGGAGGCAATTCACCCCTCCACTTT